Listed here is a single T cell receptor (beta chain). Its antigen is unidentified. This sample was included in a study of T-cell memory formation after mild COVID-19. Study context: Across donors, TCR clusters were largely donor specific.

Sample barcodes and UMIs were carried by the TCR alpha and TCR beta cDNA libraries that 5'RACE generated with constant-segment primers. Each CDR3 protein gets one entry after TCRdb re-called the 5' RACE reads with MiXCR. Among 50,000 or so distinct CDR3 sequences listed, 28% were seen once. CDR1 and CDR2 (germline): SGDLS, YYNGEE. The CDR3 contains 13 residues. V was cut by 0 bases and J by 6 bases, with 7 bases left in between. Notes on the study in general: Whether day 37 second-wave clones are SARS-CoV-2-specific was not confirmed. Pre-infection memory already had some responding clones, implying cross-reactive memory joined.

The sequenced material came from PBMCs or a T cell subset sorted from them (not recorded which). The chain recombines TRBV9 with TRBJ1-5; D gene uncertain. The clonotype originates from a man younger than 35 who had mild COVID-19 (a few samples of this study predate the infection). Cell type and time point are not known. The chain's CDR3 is CASSVGGSQPQHF. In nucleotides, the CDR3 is TGTGCCAGCAGCGTAGGGGGAAGTCAGCCCCAGCATTTT. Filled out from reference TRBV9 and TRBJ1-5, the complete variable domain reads DSGVTQTPKHLITATGQRVTLRCSPRSGDLSVYWYQQSLDQGLQFLIQYYNGEERAKGNILERFSAQQFPDLHSELNLSSLELGDSALYFCASSVGGSQPQHFGDGTRLSIL.